Listed below are T cell receptor beta chains from one sample, sequenced in a study of blood T cells in healthy people across ages. A single record per CDR3 protein comes from TCRdb applying MiXCR to the 5' RACE reads. The sample yields approximately 780,000 distinct CDR3 sequences, roughly 26% seen once. These sequences were also reported in another study, on T cells of mothers and their children.

Input material: blood. The receptors derive from a boy younger than 18 in good health. Both conserved end residues are part of each CDR3. D genes are given only for firm matches. A row's size may be missing; if present it is once, few, many or a size class.

TRBJ2-3	TRBD2	TRBV3-1	15	few	CASSPSGGASDTQYF	TGTGCCAGCAGCCCGAGCGGGGGGGCGTCAGATACGCAGTATTTT
TRBJ1-4	TRBD1	TRBV5-1	15	NA	CASSWGTDPLEKLFF	TGCGCCAGCAGCTGGGGGACAGACCCTCTTGAAAAACTGTTTTTT
TRBJ2-7	NA	TRBV6-5	15	few	CASSPLVDRTYEQYF	TGTGCCAGCAGTCCCCTGGTCGACAGAACCTACGAGCAGTACTTC
TRBJ2-5	TRBD1	TRBV7-9	15	few	CASSLQGQGLETQYF	TGTGCCAGCAGCTTACAGGGACAGGGGTTGGAGACCCAGTACTTC
TRBJ1-2	NA	TRBV5-1	14	few	CASSLRGRDYGYAF	TGCGCCAGCAGCTTGCGGGGACGGGACTATGGCTACGCCTTC
TRBJ2-1	TRBD2	TRBV6-2/TRBV6-3	16	NA	CASSAASGGPRNEQFF	TGTGCCAGCAGTGCGGCTAGCGGGGGGCCGCGGAATGAGCAATTCTTC
TRBJ1-1	TRBD1	TRBV14	15	NA	CASSARTGGGTEAFF	TGTGCCAGCAGCGCACGGACAGGGGGCGGGACTGAAGCTTTCTTT
TRBJ2-5	NA	TRBV12-3/TRBV12-4	14	NA	CASSFPGAEETQYF	TGTGCCAGCAGTTTCCCGGGGGCCGAGGAGACCCAGTACTTC
TRBJ1-6	NA	TRBV7-2	17	NA	CASSSWPGQGGWSPLHF	TGTGCCAGCAGCTCCTGGCCGGGGCAGGGCGGCTGGTCACCCCTCCACTTT
TRBJ1-2	NA	TRBV4-1	14	NA	CASSPAGGNYGYTF	TGCGCCAGCAGCCCGGCGGGAGGTAACTATGGCTACACCTTC
TRBJ2-2	NA	TRBV6-1	16	few	CASTLSYGANTGELFF	TGTGCCAGCACCCTAAGTTACGGCGCGAACACCGGGGAGCTGTTTTTT
TRBJ1-5	NA	TRBV27	13	NA	CASSRRAGQPQHF	TGTGCCAGCAGTCGCCGGGCGGGGCAGCCCCAGCATTTT
TRBJ1-1	NA	TRBV10-2	12	few	CASTGAGTEAFF	TGCGCCAGCACGGGTGCGGGCACTGAAGCTTTCTTT
TRBJ2-7	TRBD1	TRBV3-1	15	NA	CASSRDRRPGHEQYF	TGTGCCAGCAGCCGGGACAGGCGGCCCGGCCACGAGCAGTACTTC
TRBJ1-5	NA	TRBV27	13	NA	CASSIFSNQPQHF	TGTGCCAGCTCAATATTTAGCAATCAGCCCCAGCATTTT
TRBJ2-7	TRBD1	TRBV6-5	15	NA	CASRPQGQFWNEQYF	TGTGCCAGCAGACCCCAGGGACAGTTCTGGAACGAGCAGTACTTC
TRBJ2-7	NA	TRBV4-2	15	NA	CASSLSGVDSYEQYF	TGTGCCAGCAGCCTCTCGGGGGTCGATTCCTACGAGCAGTACTTC
TRBJ2-7	NA	TRBV27	14	NA	CASNPGDSPYEQYF	TGTGCCAGCAACCCGGGGGACAGTCCCTACGAGCAGTACTTC
TRBJ2-5	NA	TRBV10-3	14	NA	CAVSPGRNQETQYF	TGTGCCGTTTCGCCGGGACGGAACCAAGAGACCCAGTACTTC
TRBJ2-5	NA	TRBV5-1	16	NA	CASSLLGMGNQETQYF	TGCGCCAGCAGCTTATTAGGCATGGGGAACCAAGAGACCCAGTACTTC
TRBJ1-4	NA	TRBV11-2	18	few	CASSLVFDPTDYNEKLFF	TGTGCCAGCAGCTTAGTATTTGACCCGACAGACTATAATGAAAAACTGTTTTTT
TRBJ2-1	NA	TRBV5-4	12	few	CASSFTRDEQFF	TGTGCCAGCAGTTTTACGAGGGATGAGCAGTTCTTC
TRBJ2-1	NA	TRBV10-3	16	NA	CAITAEPGPPYNEQFF	TGTGCCATCACGGCCGAACCCGGGCCTCCCTACAATGAGCAGTTCTTC
TRBJ2-2	NA	TRBV10-3	13	NA	CAISVRATGELFF	TGTGCCATCAGTGTAAGGGCCACCGGGGAGCTGTTTTTT
TRBJ1-2	NA	TRBV29-1	13	NA	CSVWDTLNYGYTF	TGCAGCGTGTGGGACACCCTTAACTATGGCTACACCTTC
TRBJ2-5	TRBD2	TRBV2	15	NA	CAWIGGGPYQETQYF	TGTGCCTGGATTGGCGGGGGGCCCTACCAAGAGACCCAGTACTTC
TRBJ2-5	NA	TRBV10-3	15	NA	CAISPGGDKKETQYF	TGTGCCATCAGCCCCGGGGGAGACAAGAAAGAGACCCAGTACTTC
TRBJ1-2	NA	TRBV6-1	17	NA	CASSENQVFGANYGYTF	TGTGCCAGCAGTGAGAACCAGGTGTTTGGGGCTAACTATGGCTACACCTTC
TRBJ1-1	TRBD1	TRBV7-3	16	few	CASSNPRGPMNTEAFF	TGTGCCAGCAGCAACCCCAGGGGGCCCATGAACACTGAAGCTTTCTTT
TRBJ1-1	NA	TRBV6-5	17	many	CASSYLNPVSGSTEAFF	TGTGCCAGCAGTTACCTCAACCCGGTATCGGGTAGCACTGAAGCTTTCTTT
TRBJ2-7	NA	TRBV4-2	13	few	CASSQEARYEQYF	TGTGCCAGCAGCCAAGAAGCGCGGTACGAGCAGTACTTC
TRBJ1-2	NA	TRBV12-3/TRBV12-4	15	few	CASSRTSRGDHGYTF	TGTGCCAGCAGCCGTACCTCTCGGGGAGACCATGGCTACACCTTC
TRBJ2-5	NA	TRBV28	15	few	CASSLWAQGQETQYF	TGTGCCAGCAGTTTATGGGCGCAGGGGCAAGAGACCCAGTACTTC
TRBJ2-5	NA	TRBV12-3/TRBV12-4	13	few	CASSSAPSGKQYF	TGTGCCAGCAGTTCAGCTCCCTCAGGGAAGCAGTACTTC
TRBJ2-3	TRBD1	TRBV7-6	14	many	CASSRGQSTDTQYF	TGTGCCAGCAGCCGGGGACAGAGCACAGATACGCAGTATTTT
TRBJ2-7	NA	TRBV18	13	NA	CASSPPSVSEQYF	TGTGCCAGCTCACCACCCTCGGTAAGCGAGCAGTACTTC
TRBJ1-1	NA	TRBV5-1	14	few	CASSLEAVGGEAFF	TGCGCCAGCAGCTTGGAGGCAGTTGGGGGTGAAGCTTTCTTT
TRBJ1-1	NA	TRBV15	14	NA	CATSRVPTGEMAFF	TGTGCCACCAGCAGAGTTCCGACAGGTGAGATGGCTTTCTTT
TRBJ2-3	NA	TRBV7-9	16	NA	CASSPPDSQGTDTQYF	TGTGCCAGCAGCCCACCGGACAGTCAAGGCACAGATACGCAGTATTTT
TRBJ2-5	NA	TRBV11-2	14	NA	CASSLMRAQETQYF	TGTGCCAGCAGCTTAATGAGGGCCCAAGAGACCCAGTACTTC
TRBJ2-5	NA	TRBV6-4	14	NA	CATRGLKKGETQYF	TGTGCCACCCGAGGACTAAAAAAGGGAGAGACCCAGTACTTC
TRBJ2-7	TRBD1	TRBV12-3/TRBV12-4	15	few	CASSPGTGGSSEQYF	TGTGCCAGCAGCCCCGGGACAGGGGGCTCTAGTGAGCAGTACTTC
TRBJ1-2	NA	TRBV6-6	14	NA	CASSLADVQPGYTF	TGTGCCAGCAGTTTAGCCGACGTTCAGCCTGGCTACACCTTC
TRBJ2-3	TRBD2	TRBV7-9	19	once	CASSQPSPGLAGDTDTQYF	TGTGCCAGCAGCCAACCCTCACCGGGACTAGCGGGGGACACAGATACGCAGTATTTT
TRBJ2-6	TRBD1	TRBV19	16	few	CASSATGGSGANVLTF	TGTGCCAGTAGTGCAACAGGGGGCTCTGGGGCCAACGTCCTGACTTTC
TRBJ2-5	NA	TRBV2	14	few	CASGGQGTQETQYF	TGTGCCAGCGGGGGGCAGGGAACCCAAGAGACCCAGTACTTC
TRBJ2-3	NA	TRBV27	13	few	CASGTQGTDTQYF	TGTGCCAGCGGGACCCAGGGGACAGATACGCAGTATTTT
TRBJ2-5	NA	TRBV12-3/TRBV12-4	14	NA	CASSVDGLQETQYF	TGTGCCAGCAGTGTGGACGGATTACAAGAGACCCAGTACTTC
TRBJ2-1	TRBD1	TRBV7-9	14	NA	CASTLGQGENEQFF	TGTGCCAGCACCCTAGGCCAGGGGGAAAATGAGCAGTTCTTC
TRBJ2-7	NA	TRBV12-3/TRBV12-4	15	few	CASSLETAEPTEQYF	TGTGCCAGCAGTTTGGAGACAGCTGAACCCACCGAGCAGTACTTC
TRBJ2-3	NA	TRBV12-5	13	few	CASGNSDGDTQYF	TGTGCTAGTGGAAACTCGGACGGAGATACGCAGTATTTT
TRBJ2-7	TRBD2	TRBV3-1	16	NA	CASSQGRGLAGYEQYF	TGTGCCAGCAGCCAAGGCCGGGGACTAGCGGGCTACGAGCAGTACTTC
TRBJ2-5	NA	TRBV7-9	16	few	CASSSPPPWYQETQYF	TGTGCCAGCAGCTCCCCGCCCCCTTGGTACCAAGAGACCCAGTACTTC
TRBJ2-2	TRBD1	TRBV20-1	18	NA	CSARGPQGTKRSTGELFF	TGCAGTGCTAGGGGCCCACAGGGGACGAAAAGAAGCACCGGGGAGCTGTTTTTT
TRBJ2-7	NA	TRBV9	14	NA	CASSDPRLGYEQYF	TGTGCCAGCAGCGACCCTCGTTTGGGGTACGAGCAGTACTTC
TRBJ2-3	NA	TRBV28	13	NA	CASSWEPADTQYF	TGTGCCAGCAGTTGGGAGCCCGCAGATACGCAGTATTTT
TRBJ1-1	NA	TRBV7-3	17	NA	CASSLGGTGSGNTEAFF	TGTGCCAGCAGCTTGGGGGGTACAGGATCTGGGAACACTGAAGCTTTCTTT